This TCR beta chain was retrieved from a study of CD4 T cells in relation to SARS-CoV-2 and coronaviruses. Study-level information: The restricting HLA molecule for shared crossreactive spike epitopes was mapped.

Produced via immunoSEQ multiplex PCR; TCRdb's table is partial and in-frame only. The table lists tens of thousands of clones, approximately 93% of them singletons, with approximately 0.2% in the top ten. Germline assignment: CDR1 MRHNA and CDR2 SNTAGT. This CDR3 is 14 amino acids long. Trimming left V 7 bases short and J 0 bases short, with 13 bases between. Before the COVID-19 pandemic, during about 2011-2019, CD4+ T cells were taken from unexposed donors. Cryopreserved PBMCs were CD4-enriched, then split into naive and memory cells. Study outcomes and limitations: The cross-reactivity analysis covered only spike protein, not other viral proteins.

Comments on this clone: The antigen is unknown.

The sequencing input was naive CD4+ T cells from PBMCs. The subset here: naive CD4+ T cells isolated by negative enrichment. This clonotype was sampled from a human donor in good health. The J gene is TRBJ2-7, the V gene TRBV6-4; D is possibly TRBD1 (6 bases). The CDR3 nucleotides are TGTGCCAGCAAGCCGGACAGAACCTCCTACGAGCAGTACTTC. This translates into CASKPDRTSYEQYF.